A selection of T cell receptor beta chains follows, all from one sample in a study of CD8+ T cells in alopecia areata. Profiling relied on immunoSEQ multiplex PCR, and the TCRdb table lists in-frame clones only, not all of them. Among roughly 200,000 clones listed, about 40% were seen once. Source: CD4+ T cells sorted from blood, taken around week 37, from a patient treated with tofacitinib. All receptors come from a human donor with alopecia areata. Each CDR3 is given with its conserved first and last residue. Each record gives: V gene, J gene, D gene, clone size, CDR3 protein, CDR3 DNA. The D gene is left open where the match is weak. Size is stated for part of the rows, as once, few or many counts, or as a class when the clone is expanded.

TRBV10-3,TRBJ1-2,TRBD1,-,CAISTGQTQYGYTF,TGTGCCATCAGTACGGGACAGACACAGTATGGCTACACCTTC
TRBV7-2,TRBJ2-3,-,many,CASSRRQVTTTDTQYF,TGTGCCAGCAGCCGCCGACAGGTGACGACTACAGATACGCAGTATTTT
TRBV29-1,TRBJ2-3,-,few,CSVESTDTQYF,TGCAGCGTGGAATCTACAGATACGCAGTATTTT
TRBV9,TRBJ2-5,-,few,CASSVVDSGSETQYF,TGTGCCAGCAGCGTAGTTGACAGTGGTTCAGAGACCCAGTACTTC
TRBV5-4,TRBJ2-7,-,-,CASSNGIGGATYEQYF,TGTGCCAGCAGTAATGGGATAGGGGGTGCTACCTACGAGCAGTACTTC
TRBV27,TRBJ2-5,TRBD2,few,CASSPTRGVRETQYF,TGTGCCAGCAGCCCAACGCGGGGGGTGCGGGAGACCCAGTACTTC
TRBV7-2,TRBJ2-3,-,few,CASTSVPDTQYF,TGTGCCAGCACCTCCGTGCCAGATACGCAGTATTTT
TRBV27,TRBJ1-1,TRBD1,-,CASRRTGARSNTEAFF,TGTGCCAGCAGGCGTACAGGGGCCCGGTCGAACACTGAAGCTTTCTTT
TRBV29-1,TRBJ2-5,-,few,CSVLGIRTEKETQYF,TGCAGCGTTCTTGGAATACGGACAGAGAAAGAGACCCAGTACTTC
TRBV20-1,TRBJ2-1,-,-,CSASGSFEQFF,TGCAGTGCTAGCGGGAGCTTCGAGCAGTTCTTC
TRBV7-8,TRBJ2-7,TRBD2,-,CASSLKSAGGYEQYF,TGTGCCAGCAGCTTAAAATCAGCGGGAGGGTACGAGCAGTACTTC